The 32 T cell receptor beta chains below all came from one sample that was sequenced in a study of cytomegalovirus exposure and HLA in healthy donors. Clones were read by immunoSEQ multiplex PCR, and TCRdb kept only the in-frame ones, dropping some. Of 130,000 to 150,000 clones detected, about 90% appear once; the ten largest clones hold less than 3.5%. Sequencing was performed on PBMCs. Receptors were obtained from a man aged 18-30 years in good health and CMV-seronegative.

The chain joins TRBV7-9 to TRBJ2-6; D unclear. The CDR3 covers 16 residues. V lost 5 bases and J lost 0, with 11 bases in between. CDR1 SEHNR and CDR2 FQNEAQ come from the germline V gene (reference sequence). CDR3 region: CASSREKHSGANVLTF. The CDR3 coding sequence is TGTGCCAGCAGCCGAGAGAAGCACTCTGGGGCCAACGTCCTGACTTTC.

V is TRBV4-1 and J is TRBJ1-1; D is undetermined. The CDR3 sequence is 17 residues long. CDR1 MGHRA and CDR2 YSYEKL come from the germline V gene. Trimming stripped 1 base from V and 1 base from J, with 16 bases between. CDR3 in DNA: TGCGCCAGCAGCCAAGTTCAATTTTGGGAGGGGAACACTGAAGCTTTCTTT. This sequence encodes CASSQVQFWEGNTEAFF.

This chain uses TRBV2 with TRBJ2-5; D might be TRBD2 (5 bases). Germline V CDR1 and CDR2: SNHLY, FYNNEI. CDR3 length: 13 amino acids. V lost 4 bases to trimming and J lost 1 base, with 7 bases between them. The CDR3 is CASSGGLQETQYF. The CDR3 DNA follows: TGTGCCAGCAGTGGTGGACTCCAAGAGACCCAGTACTTC.

The rearrangement uses TRBV27 and TRBJ2-7, with 10 bases matching TRBD1. From germline, CDR1 is MNHEY and CDR2 SMNVEV (reference sequence). After removal of 8 bases from V and 7 bases from J, the junction contained 5 bases not matched to a gene. This CDR3 spans 12 amino acids. The chain's CDR3 is CASRQGAREQYF. As DNA, the CDR3 is TGTGCCAGCCGACAGGGGGCGAGGGAGCAGTACTTC.

The genes are TRBV14 and TRBJ1-1, with TRBD1 as a possible D gene (6 bases). From germline, CDR1 is SGHDN and CDR2 FVKESK. The CDR3 is 16 amino acids. V was pared by 3 bases and J by 1 base, with 15 bases between. CDR3 nucleotides: TGTGCCAGCAGCCAGGACAGAGGATCGTGGAACACTGAAGCTTTCTTT. This sequence encodes CASSQDRGSWNTEAFF.

This clone was observed a handful of times. The chain employs TRBV6-5 and TRBJ1-2; possibly TRBD1 for D (5 bases). This CDR3 spans 13 amino acids. Germline values: CDR1 MNHEY, CDR2 SVGAGI. V was pared by 2 bases and J by 3 bases, with 7 bases between. The CDR3 spells CASSYDSDYGYTF. For the CDR3, the DNA is TGTGCCAGCAGTTACGACAGCGACTATGGCTACACCTTC.

Comment on this clone: The sample carries other DNA sequences with the same CDR3. The rearrangement joins TRBV27 to TRBJ2-1; 9 bases line up with TRBD1. The CDR3 loop spans 15 amino acids. The ends lost 3 bases at V and 9 bases at J; junction bases unmatched: 9. The germline CDR1 and CDR2 sequences are MNHEY and SMNVEV (reference sequence). The chain's CDR3 is CASSLTGGAGGEQFF. In DNA form, the CDR3 reads TGTGCCAGCAGTTTGACAGGGGGTGCCGGTGGTGAGCAGTTCTTC.

This chain uses TRBV18 with TRBJ2-1; 7 nucleotides line up with TRBD2. Unmatched junction bases numbered 10, after V lost 6 bases and J lost 5 bases. Germline V gives CDR1 KGHSH, CDR2 LQKENI. CDR3 length equals 15 residues. The CDR3 region is CASSPRLADDNEQFF. The CDR3 DNA follows: TGTGCCAGCTCCCCGAGGCTAGCGGACGACAATGAGCAGTTCTTC.

This clone showed up just a few times. The chain uses TRBV6-6 and TRBJ1-2; D remains ambiguous. V was shortened by 5 bases and J by 6 bases, with 10 bases between the two germline ends. In germline, CDR1 is MNHNY, CDR2 SVGAGI (reference sequence). The CDR3 has 12 amino acids. The chain's CDR3 is CASSPLIDGYTF. The CDR3 coding sequence is TGTGCCAGCAGTCCGTTAATCGATGGCTACACCTTC.

This rearrangement joins TRBV5-1 to TRBJ2-3; 7 bases line up with TRBD1. Germline V gene sequence: CDR1 SGHRS, CDR2 YFSETQ. This CDR3 is built from 14 residues. The ends lost 5 bases at V and 0 bases at J; junction bases unmatched: 3. CDR3 protein: CASRGQTSTDTQYF. The CDR3 DNA is TGCGCCAGCAGGGGACAGACTAGCACAGATACGCAGTATTTT. Full variable domain (missing parts from reference TRBV5-1 and TRBJ2-3): KAGVTQTPRYLIKTRGQQVTLSCSPISGHRSVSWYQQTPGQGLQFLFEYFSETQRNKGNFPGRFSGRQFSNSRSEMNVSTLELGDSALYLCASRGQTSTDTQYFGPGTRLTVL.

The chain recombines TRBV18 with TRBJ2-7, with D maybe TRBD2 (7 bases). The V end was cut by 1 base, the J end by 1 base, with 14 bases between. The CDR3 extends over 16 amino acids. From germline, CDR1 is KGHSH and CDR2 LQKENI. CDR3 in DNA: TGTGCCAGCTCACCACGGTCGGGGGGCTCATCCTACGAGCAGTACTTC. Translated: CASSPRSGGSSYEQYF.

This clone appeared a single time. The rearrangement links TRBV5-4 to TRBJ2-2, with 7 nucleotides matching TRBD2. The CDR3 totals 16 residues. Per the germline V gene, CDR1 is SGHNT and CDR2 is YYREEE (reference sequence). The junction had 9 bases not matched to a gene; V was cut back by 0 bases and J by 7 bases. The CDR3 DNA follows: TGTGCCAGCAGCTTGGCGGCGGGAGCCCCGGGCGGGGAGCTGTTTTTT. Translating it yields CASSLAAGAPGGELFF.

The chain uses TRBV29-1 and TRBJ2-2; D uncertain. V was pared by 4 bases and J by 3 bases, with 12 bases between. The CDR3 loop spans 14 amino acids. CDR1 is SQVTM, CDR2 ANQGSEA, per germline. CDR3 protein: CSVAGRSDTGELFF. The CDR3 DNA reads as TGCAGCGTTGCCGGCAGGTCGGACACCGGGGAGCTGTTTTTT.

The chain couples TRBV4-2 to TRBJ2-7, with D maybe TRBD2 (6 bases). V shed 1 base and J shed 1 base, with 14 bases lying between them. Germline CDR1 is LGHNA and CDR2 is YNFKEQ. The CDR3 has 16 amino acids. CDR3 sequence: CASSQAGEVLSYEQYF. CDR3 coding DNA: TGTGCCAGCAGCCAAGCCGGGGAGGTGCTATCCTACGAGCAGTACTTC.

This chain uses TRBV6-5 with TRBJ2-7; D possibly corresponds to TRBD1 (5 bases). The CDR3 spans 13 residues. Deletions cut 3 bases from V and 6 bases from J, with 12 bases between. Germline lookup yields CDR1 MNHEY and CDR2 SVGAGI. CDR3 region: CASSYSSGFEQYF. The CDR3 region has the DNA TGTGCCAGCAGTTATTCATCAGGGTTCGAGCAGTACTTC.

A single count supports this clone. The chain employs TRBV19 and TRBJ1-1; tentative D call: TRBD1 (5 bases). From germline, CDR1 is LNHDA and CDR2 SQIVND (reference sequence). V lost 5 bases to trimming and J lost 3 bases, with 19 bases between them. This CDR3 is 16 amino acids long. The CDR3 bases are TGTGCCAGTAGTCCCCGGTTATTCCCGGGGGACACTGAAGCTTTCTTT. Translation gives CASSPRLFPGDTEAFF. The complete variable domain, with remaining parts taken from reference TRBV19 and TRBJ1-1, reads DGGITQSPKYLFRKEGQNVTLSCEQNLNHDAMYWYRQDPGQGLRLIYYSQIVNDFQKGDIAEGYSVSREKKESFPLTVTSAQKNPTAFYLCASSPRLFPGDTEAFFGQGTRLTVV.

The chain is built from TRBV5-4 and TRBJ2-5, with 11 bases fitting TRBD1. The junction had 8 bases not matched to a gene; V was cut back by 0 bases and J by 1 base. This CDR3 region has 18 residues. The germline gives CDR1 SGHNT, CDR2 YYREEE (reference sequence). This chain's CDR3 is CASSLDGQGAWGQETQYF. The CDR3 bases are TGTGCCAGCAGCTTGGACGGACAGGGGGCGTGGGGCCAAGAGACCCAGTACTTC.

The chain carries TRBV6-4 and TRBJ2-1, with TRBD2 as a possible D gene (6 bases). Germline CDR1 is MRHNA and CDR2 is SNTAGT. The CDR3 has 15 amino acids. V lost 8 bases and J 3 bases, leaving 17 bases between the germline ends. The CDR3 nucleotides read TGTGCCAGCGCCTCGATTGGGGGGAGCTACAATGAGCAGTTCTTC. It codes for CASASIGGSYNEQFF.

Here the CDR3 reads CASSYDSRGYEQYF. The CDR3 DNA follows: TGTGCCAGCAGCTATGACAGCCGAGGCTACGAGCAGTACTTC. The gene calls are TRBV27 and TRBJ2-7, with D possibly being TRBD1 (5 bases). The germline V gene has CDR1 MNHEY and CDR2 SMNVEV (reference sequence). V lost 6 bases and J lost 3, with 15 bases in between. This CDR3 is built from 14 residues.

The chain is built from TRBV7-2 and TRBJ1-1; weak D call: TRBD1 (5 bases). Trimming stripped 2 bases from V and 2 bases from J, with 21 bases between. From germline, CDR1 is SGHTA and CDR2 FQGNSA. The CDR3 length is 18 residues. CDR3 sequence (DNA): TGTGCCAGCAGCTTAAGAGGAGTCCCCCAGGGAATAAACACTGAAGCTTTCTTT. Translating it yields CASSLRGVPQGINTEAFF.

The chain is built from TRBV19 and TRBJ1-1; 10 nucleotides match TRBD1. Trimming at V came to 7 bases and at J to 6 bases, leaving 11 bases not matched to a gene. CDR1 is LNHDA, CDR2 SQIVND, per germline (reference sequence). CDR3 size: 15 residues. The CDR3 sequence is CASTSTWDRGSEAFF. As DNA, the CDR3 is TGTGCCAGTACTTCGACCTGGGACAGGGGCTCTGAAGCTTTCTTT.

The J gene is TRBJ2-7, the V gene TRBV27; D may be TRBD1 (6 bases). Germline V CDR1 and CDR2: MNHEY, SMNVEV (reference sequence). The germline V and J ends were trimmed by 2 bases and 6 bases, with 11 bases remaining between them. The length of the CDR3 is 13 residues. For the CDR3, the DNA is TGTGCCAGCAGTTTAGGAACAGGGAGCGAGCAGTACTTC. Translated, it gives CASSLGTGSEQYF.

The CDR3 nucleotides read TGTGCTAAGCAGGCAGGGAGCACAGATACGCAGTATTTT. It encodes CAKQAGSTDTQYF. V usage is TRBV7-9 and J usage is TRBJ2-3, with D perhaps matching TRBD1 (5 bases). CDR3 length: 13 residues. CDR1 SEHNR and CDR2 FQNEAQ come from the germline V gene (reference sequence).

This chain joins TRBV18 and TRBJ1-3; D perhaps matches TRBD1 (6 bases). Deletions cut 6 bases from V and 1 base from J, with 13 bases between. CDR1 is KGHSH and CDR2 is LQKENI in the germline V gene. The CDR3 consists of 15 residues. In DNA, the CDR3 is TGTGCCAGCTCCGACACAGGGATGTCTGGAAACACCATATATTTT. Its translation: CASSDTGMSGNTIYF.

The CDR3 reads CASRHRGDYGYTF. The CDR3 DNA is TGTGCCAGCAGACACAGGGGGGACTATGGCTACACCTTC. J is TRBJ1-2 and V is TRBV5-6, with 8 bases fitting TRBD1. After removal of 5 bases from V and 3 bases from J, the junction contained 3 bases not matched to a gene. This CDR3 region has 13 residues. Germline-derived CDR1 and CDR2 are SGHDT and YYEEEE.

This clone was detected only a few times. This chain connects TRBV29-1 to TRBJ2-2; 7 bases are shared with TRBD2. J lost 13 bases, V lost 7 bases, and 9 bases had no gene match. CDR3 size: 11 residues. The germline gives CDR1 SQVTM, CDR2 ANQGSEA. This CDR3 reads CSAWGGRRLFF. CDR3 in DNA: TGCAGCGCTTGGGGGGGGAGGAGGCTGTTTTTT.

The CDR3 reads CASSLDRQANGYTF. The CDR3 DNA is TGTGCCAGCAGCTTAGATCGACAGGCTAACGGCTACACCTTC. The chain combines TRBV7-6 with TRBJ1-2; D may be TRBD1 (6 bases). V was shortened by 1 base and J by 8 bases, with 14 bases between the two germline ends. Germline values: CDR1 SGHVS, CDR2 FNYEAQ. The CDR3 sequence is 14 residues long.

V gene TRBV27 combines with J gene TRBJ2-5; 9 bases are shared with TRBD1. This CDR3 spans 18 amino acids. Trimming at V came to 1 base and at J to 2 bases, leaving 11 bases not matched to a gene. The germline gives CDR1 MNHEY, CDR2 SMNVEV (reference sequence). Written as DNA, the CDR3 is TGTGCCAGCAGTTTATTTCGCGTGGGGACAGGGATTCAAGAGACCCAGTACTTC. This gives the protein CASSLFRVGTGIQETQYF.

V gene TRBV5-6 combines with J gene TRBJ2-1; no firm D call. V lost 1 base and J 3 bases, leaving 8 bases between the germline ends. The CDR3 has 14 amino acids. CDR1 and CDR2 (germline): SGHDT, YYEEEE. This CDR3 is CASSLLSSYNEQFF. The CDR3 nucleotides read TGTGCCAGCAGCTTGCTTTCTAGCTACAATGAGCAGTTCTTC.

This chain links TRBV7-8 with TRBJ1-2; D is possibly TRBD1 (6 bases). Trimming took off 5 bases at V and 8 bases at J, with 12 bases between the two ends. This CDR3 spans 12 amino acids. CDR1 is SGHVS, CDR2 FQNEAQ, per germline. The CDR3 region has the DNA TGTGCCAGCAGCAGAAACAGGGAAGGCTACACCTTC. This gives the protein CASSRNREGYTF.

The gene calls are TRBV6-5 and TRBJ2-5; a weak D match, TRBD1 (6 bases). Trimming pared 4 bases from V and 4 bases from J, leaving 19 bases between. Germline assignment: CDR1 MNHEY and CDR2 SVGAGI. This CDR3 is 16 amino acids long. The CDR3: CASSSRQARLGETQYF. Written as DNA, the CDR3 is TGTGCCAGCAGTTCCAGACAGGCTAGATTGGGAGAGACCCAGTACTTC.

This chain links TRBV20-1 with TRBJ1-2; D unclear. The V gene lost 6 bases and the J gene lost 2 bases, with 7 bases spanning the gap. The CDR3 has 11 residues. The germline gives CDR1 DFQATT, CDR2 SNEGSKA (reference sequence). The CDR3 coding sequence is TGCAGTGCGTACATAAACTATGGCTACACCTTC. Protein product: CSAYINYGYTF.